This record covers a single T cell receptor beta chain. This specimen comes from a study of blood T cell repertoires in COVID-19. Study-wide background: Acute and convalescent COVID-19 samples came from the United States, Italy and Spain. PBMCs, B-cell-depleted T cells, or T cells were the source of the cDNA or gDNA that made up the material.

CDR1 is SGHRS and CDR2 is YFSETQ in the germline V gene. J was trimmed by 1 base and V by 4 bases; bases with no gene match: 14. The CDR3 has 18 residues. The table came from immunoSEQ multiplex PCR; TCRdb's copy has only in-frame clones and leaves some out. Of 200,000 to 250,000 clones detected, over 75% appear once; the ten largest clones hold 7% to 8.5%. Individuals aged about 18 to 100 years were recruited from around 22 US areas. Specimen: PBMCs or T cells enriched from blood (not recorded which). The sequence was obtained from a woman in her forties with acute COVID-19. The V call is TRBV5-1, the J call TRBJ2-3; 8 nucleotides agree with TRBD2. The CDR3 nucleotides are TGCGCCAGCAGCCCCTCTCCAGGCGGTAGCGGGGGCACAGATACGCAGTATTTT. This encodes CASSPSPGGSGGTDTQYF. The full variable domain, its missing parts supplied by reference TRBV5-1 and TRBJ2-3, is KAGVTQTPRYLIKTRGQQVTLSCSPISGHRSVSWYQQTPGQGLQFLFEYFSETQRNKGNFPGRFSGRQFSNSRSEMNVSTLELGDSALYLCASSPSPGGSGGTDTQYFGPGTRLTVL.